A single sample is the source of the 23 T cell receptor beta chains below, sequenced in a study of blood T cell repertoires in COVID-19. Clones were read by immunoSEQ multiplex PCR, and TCRdb kept only the in-frame ones, dropping some. The repertoire includes about 62,000 clones, around 89% of them detected once, and about 18% sits in the top ten. The specimen sequenced was peripheral blood. Receptors originate from a woman aged 55-75 years with COVID-19, enrolled during active disease.

The J gene is TRBJ2-4, the V gene TRBV30, with TRBD2 as a possible D gene (5 bases). Germline-derived CDR1 and CDR2 are GTSNPN and SVGIG (reference sequence). Trimming removed 0 bases at V and 11 bases at J, with 11 bases between. The CDR3 length is 12 residues. CDR3: CAWSVSPGFQYF. The CDR3 bases are TGTGCCTGGAGTGTATCCCCGGGGTTTCAGTACTTC.

The CDR3 DNA reads TGTGCCAGCGACAGGGATAGTCAGCCCCAGCATTTT. Protein sequence: CASDRDSQPQHF. This sequence joins TRBV28 and TRBJ1-5, with TRBD1 matching over 7 bases. The germline CDR1 and CDR2 sequences are MDHEN and SYDVKM. V shed 8 bases and J 6 bases; nucleotides not matched to a gene: 4. This CDR3 contains 12 residues.

This clone was detected only once. The V gene is TRBV6-5, the J gene TRBJ2-7; D is undetermined. Germline V gene lookup returns CDR1 MNHEY and CDR2 SVGAGI. The CDR3 runs to 14 residues. The ends were cut back, 0 bases at V and 2 bases at J, with 8 bases in the middle. The CDR3 region has the DNA TGTGCCAGCAGTTACTCGCGTCAAACCTACGAGCAGTACTTC. This translates into CASSYSRQTYEQYF.

The chain uses TRBV6-5 and TRBJ2-2, with 7 bases matching TRBD1. The V gene end was trimmed by 10 bases and the J gene end by 6 bases; junction bases not matched to a gene: 11. This CDR3 region has 14 residues. Germline assignment: CDR1 MNHEY and CDR2 SVGAGI. CDR3 in DNA: TGTGCCATCCTACAGGGGTTGGAGGCCGGGGAGCTGTTTTTT. As protein: CAILQGLEAGELFF.

The chain carries TRBV4-1 and TRBJ2-1, with D tentatively TRBD2 (5 bases). Germline V gene sequence: CDR1 MGHRA, CDR2 YSYEKL. The V end was cut by 1 base, the J end by 1 base, with 14 bases between. This CDR3 is 17 amino acids long. Here the CDR3 DNA reads TGCGCCAGCAGCCAAGTAGGGAGCGGATTATCCTACAATGAGCAGTTCTTC. It is translated as CASSQVGSGLSYNEQFF.

This chain joins TRBV11-2 and TRBJ2-5, with D possibly matching TRBD1 (5 bases). The CDR3 is 18 amino acids. V was shortened by 0 bases and J by 0 bases, with 17 bases between the two germline ends. Germline V lookup: CDR1 SGHAT, CDR2 FQNNGV. For the CDR3, the DNA is TGTGCCAGCAGCTTAGATCAGGGCGGTCTACGGTACCAAGAGACCCAGTACTTC. Translating gives CASSLDQGGLRYQETQYF.

The chain combines TRBV19 with TRBJ1-4; 8 nucleotides line up with TRBD1. Germline loops: CDR1 LNHDA, CDR2 SQIVND (reference sequence). V lost 5 bases, J lost 8 bases, and 10 bases stayed unmatched. The CDR3 consists of 15 residues. Written as DNA, the CDR3 is TGTGCCAGTAGTCCGCTGGACAGGGAAGAAGAAAAACTGTTTTTT. Translation gives CASSPLDREEEKLFF.

This sequence joins TRBV24-1 and TRBJ1-1, with TRBD1 as a possible D gene (6 bases). The germline V and J ends were trimmed by 3 bases and 3 bases, with 13 bases remaining between them. Germline loops: CDR1 KGHDR, CDR2 SFDVKD. The CDR3 runs to 15 residues. The CDR3, as DNA: TGTGCCACCAGTGATCGACAGGCCTGGGACACTGAAGCTTTCTTT. Encoded protein: CATSDRQAWDTEAFF.

The chain has TRBV9 and TRBJ1-4, with a possible D match to TRBD1 (5 bases). Trimming pared 3 bases from V and 0 bases from J, leaving 15 bases between. Germline-derived CDR1 and CDR2 are SGDLS and YYNGEE. This CDR3 region has 17 residues. CDR3 coding DNA: TGTGCCAGCAGCGGCCTCGGGGGACTCGCAACTAATGAAAAACTGTTTTTT. Its protein product is CASSGLGGLATNEKLFF.

The genes are TRBV27 and TRBJ1-2; 9 bases line up with TRBD1. The CDR3 has 15 residues. V lost 5 bases and J lost 6; bases outside the gene matches: 10. Germline V lookup: CDR1 MNHEY, CDR2 SMNVEV (reference sequence). The CDR3 DNA reads as TGTGCCAGCAGTCCGCCCGGGACAGGGAGCGATGGCTACACCTTC. Residues: CASSPPGTGSDGYTF.

V and J are TRBV14 and TRBJ2-7; TRBD2 might be the D (7 bases). The CDR3 extends over 16 amino acids. The V end was cut by 2 bases, the J end by 5 bases, with 19 bases between. The germline V gene has CDR1 SGHDN and CDR2 FVKESK. DNA of the CDR3: TGTGCCAGCAGCCAACACGGGGGGCGAATGAGGAACGAGCAGTACTTC. The encoded protein is CASSQHGGRMRNEQYF.

The chain is built from TRBV5-4 and TRBJ1-2; TRBD1 matches at 9 bases. The CDR3 consists of 13 residues. V shed 5 bases and J 5 bases; nucleotides not matched to a gene: 4. Germline V CDR1 and CDR2: SGHNT, YYREEE (reference sequence). CDR3 DNA: TGTGCCAGCAGTCCGACAGGGGGATATGGCTACACCTTC. Protein product: CASSPTGGYGYTF.

J is TRBJ2-7 and V is TRBV20-1, with D hard to call. Trimming removed 3 bases at V and 0 bases at J, with 6 bases between. The CDR3 covers 12 residues. CDR1 and CDR2 (germline): DFQATT, SNEGSKA (reference sequence). In nucleotides, the CDR3 is TGCAGTGCTAGTCCATTCTCCTACGAGCAGTACTTC. Translation gives CSASPFSYEQYF.

The CDR3 sequence: CASGLAGGKYNEQFF. The CDR3 DNA is TGTGCCAGCGGGCTAGCGGGAGGAAAATACAATGAGCAGTTCTTC. The chain is built from TRBV6-5 and TRBJ2-1, with TRBD2 identical over 11 bases. Germline CDR1 MNHEY, CDR2 SVGAGI. The ends lost 8 bases at V and 4 bases at J; junction bases unmatched: 7. The CDR3 contains 15 residues.

This chain joins TRBV19 and TRBJ1-3; 8 positions match TRBD1. Trimming took 7 bases from V and 4 from J; bases not matched to a gene: 6. The CDR3 covers 14 residues. Germline V gene data show CDR1 as LNHDA and CDR2 as SQIVND (reference sequence). The CDR3 nucleotides are TGTGCCAGTACTAAGACAGGGGCGGGAAACACCATATATTTT. Protein sequence: CASTKTGAGNTIYF.

The chain recombines TRBV5-5 with TRBJ1-3; no definite D call. With 0 bases removed from V and 0 bases from J, the gap between germline ends came to 7 bases. This CDR3 is 15 amino acids long. The germline V gene encodes CDR1 SGHKS and CDR2 YYEKEE (reference sequence). The DNA of the CDR3 is TGTGCCAGCAGCTTGGATCCAGGCTCTGGAAACACCATATATTTT. Protein: CASSLDPGSGNTIYF.

The chain joins TRBV7-9 to TRBJ1-1; TRBD1 might be the D (5 bases). This CDR3 spans 14 amino acids. Trimming removed 5 bases from V and 3 bases from J, with 13 bases in between. Germline assignment: CDR1 SEHNR and CDR2 FQNEAQ (reference sequence). The chain's CDR3 is CASSLLSGYTEAFF. In DNA form, the CDR3 reads TGTGCCAGCAGCCTCCTCTCAGGGTACACTGAAGCTTTCTTT.

This clone was picked up a small number of times. The chain recombines TRBV7-8 with TRBJ2-3; 10 bases agree with TRBD2. Germline lookup yields CDR1 SGHVS and CDR2 FQNEAQ. V lost 4 bases to trimming and J lost 1 base; unmatched junction nucleotides: 2. The CDR3 is 15 residues long. CDR3 nucleotides: TGTGCCAGCAGCTCAACTAGCGGGGGCACAGATACGCAGTATTTT. Translated, it gives CASSSTSGGTDTQYF.

The CDR3 loop reads CAISGQGYNQPQHF. Here the CDR3 DNA reads TGTGCGATTTCAGGACAGGGTTACAATCAGCCCCAGCATTTT. The genes are TRBV6-5 and TRBJ1-5; 8 bases are a match to TRBD1. Germline V gene data show CDR1 as MNHEY and CDR2 as SVGAGI. The CDR3 totals 14 residues.

The gene calls are TRBV6-4 and TRBJ1-5, with D perhaps TRBD1 (5 bases). CDR1 is MRHNA and CDR2 is SNTAGT in the germline V gene. Trimming removed 8 bases from V and 1 base from J, with 15 bases in between. This CDR3 is built from 15 residues. In DNA form, the CDR3 reads TGTGCCAGCGGGGCAGGGCCCCTGAGCAATCAGCCCCAGCATTTT. It codes for CASGAGPLSNQPQHF.

V gene TRBV13 combines with J gene TRBJ2-7, with TRBD1 as a possible D gene (7 bases). Germline CDR1 PRHDT, CDR2 FYEKMQ (reference sequence). CDR3 length equals 13 residues. Trimming stripped 5 bases from V and 4 bases from J, with 12 bases between. The chain's CDR3 is CASSPGGSYEQYF. The CDR3, as DNA: TGTGCCAGCAGCCCAGGGGGGTCGTACGAGCAGTACTTC.

The gene calls are TRBV29-1 and TRBJ1-4; 7 bases fit TRBD1. The V segment lost 5 bases and the J segment 3 bases; nucleotides outside the gene matches: 9. CDR3 length: 15 amino acids. In germline, CDR1 is SQVTM, CDR2 ANQGSEA. Here the CDR3 reads CSVLRTGDSNEKLFF. The CDR3 nucleotides are TGCAGCGTTTTGAGGACAGGAGATTCTAATGAAAAACTGTTTTTT.

This chain connects TRBV7-2 to TRBJ2-7, with TRBD1 identical over 7 bases. CDR1 and CDR2 from the germline V gene are SGHTA and FQGNSA. The ends lost 3 bases at V and 6 bases at J; junction bases unmatched: 11. This CDR3 contains 15 residues. This CDR3 reads CASSFLRQGYLEQYF. The DNA for the CDR3 is TGTGCCAGCAGCTTCCTTCGACAGGGTTATCTCGAGCAGTACTTC. Full variable domain (outside the CDR3, taken from reference TRBV7-2 and TRBJ2-7): GAGVSQSPSNKVTEKGKDVELRCDPISGHTALYWYRQSLGQGLEFLIYFQGNSAPDKSGLPSDRFSAERTGGSVSTLTIQRTQQEDSAVYLCASSFLRQGYLEQYFGPGTRLTVT.